The 17 T cell receptor beta chains below come from one sample, sequenced in a study of blood T cells in healthy people across ages. With a J-beta primer mix and a sample-barcoded 5' primer, a second PCR ran about 7 to 12 cycles. TCRdb reanalysed the 5' RACE reads using MiXCR and keeps one entry per CDR3 protein. Of approximately 770,000 distinct CDR3 sequences listed, roughly 64% were seen once; the top ten hold about 20%. What was sequenced was blood. The receptors shown here come from a man in his thirties or forties in good health.

J is TRBJ1-2 and V is TRBV6-6; D gene ambiguous. The CDR3 consists of 12 residues. The V gene's germline CDR1 is MNHNY and CDR2 SVGAGI (reference sequence). V was cut by 6 bases and J by 4 bases, with 9 bases left in between. The CDR3 DNA is TGTGCCAGCAGGACGGAGTCCTATGGCTACACCTTC. It specifies CASRTESYGYTF.

The chain combines TRBV7-3 with TRBJ2-1, with D possibly being TRBD2 (6 bases). V shed 5 bases and J shed 6 bases, with 11 bases lying between them. Germline loops: CDR1 SGHTA, CDR2 FQGTGA. The CDR3 has 13 residues. This CDR3 reads CASSETSLNEQFF. CDR3 nucleotides: TGTGCCAGCAGCGAAACTAGCCTCAATGAGCAGTTCTTC.

This chain connects TRBV6-5 to TRBJ2-3; no clear D. CDR1 and CDR2 (germline): MNHEY, SVGAGI. CDR3 length: 15 amino acids. Trimming cost V 7 bases and J 6 bases, with 20 bases left between them. The CDR3 DNA reads as TGTGCCAGCAAACCCAACCCTCGCCGTAGGGATACGCAGTATTTT. This gives the protein CASKPNPRRRDTQYF.

The V call is TRBV14, the J call TRBJ2-1; D gene uncertain. V lost 2 bases, J lost 10 bases, and 9 bases lay in between. The germline V gene has CDR1 SGHDN and CDR2 FVKESK. The CDR3 has 12 amino acids. For the CDR3, the DNA is TGTGCCAGCAGCCAATTGTTGGGAGAGCAGTTCTTC. Protein: CASSQLLGEQFF.

The chain carries TRBV9 and TRBJ2-5; TRBD1 matches at 7 bases. The CDR3 has 13 residues. The ends lost 2 bases at V and 4 bases at J; junction bases unmatched: 2. The germline V gene has CDR1 SGDLS and CDR2 YYNGEE. Here the CDR3 reads CASSVGQRETQYF. In DNA form, the CDR3 reads TGTGCCAGCAGCGTGGGACAGAGAGAGACCCAGTACTTC. Drawing the rest from reference TRBV9 and TRBJ2-5, the complete variable domain is DSGVTQTPKHLITATGQRVTLRCSPRSGDLSVYWYQQSLDQGLQFLIQYYNGEERAKGNILERFSAQQFPDLHSELNLSSLELGDSALYFCASSVGQRETQYFGPGTRLLVL.

The rearrangement links TRBV5-1 to TRBJ2-5, with TRBD2 identical over 8 bases. V was clipped by 3 bases and J by 4 bases; unmatched bases: 5. CDR3 length equals 14 residues. Germline assignment: CDR1 SGHRS and CDR2 YFSETQ. CDR3 sequence reads: CASSWGAGGETQYF. Here the CDR3 DNA reads TGCGCCAGCAGCTGGGGCGCGGGGGGAGAGACCCAGTACTTC.

The chain combines TRBV6-5 with TRBJ1-2; D ambiguous. Germline V gives CDR1 MNHEY, CDR2 SVGAGI. This CDR3 spans 14 amino acids. V was shortened by 2 bases and J by 3 bases, with 10 bases between the two germline ends. CDR3 sequence (DNA): TGTGCCAGCAGTTACCGCGGACCCCACTATGGCTACACCTTC. This sequence encodes CASSYRGPHYGYTF.

Worth noting for this clonotype: A read error may produce the germline difference seen at one junction end. V is TRBV5-1 and J is TRBJ2-5; 7 nucleotides agree with TRBD1. The germline V gene encodes CDR1 SGHRS and CDR2 YFSETQ. This CDR3 has 16 residues. CDR3 region: CASNLGYGTAQETQYF. In DNA, the CDR3 is TGCGCCAGCAACTTGGGGTACGGGACAGCGCAAGAGACCCAGTACTTC.

V and J are TRBV5-5 and TRBJ1-2; unclear D gene. The germline gives CDR1 SGHKS, CDR2 YYEKEE (reference sequence). The CDR3 spans 14 residues. The V end lost 2 bases, the J end lost 4 bases, and 12 bases lay between the germline ends. The CDR3 DNA reads as TGTGCCAGCAGCTTCAACAGCGATTCCTATGGCTACACCTTC. As protein: CASSFNSDSYGYTF.

The V gene is TRBV5-1, the J gene TRBJ2-1; TRBD2 matches 12 bases. The CDR3 is 17 amino acids. The germline V gene has CDR1 SGHRS and CDR2 YFSETQ. Germline trimming cut 4 bases from V and 2 bases from J; bases unmatched to any gene: 7. In nucleotides, the CDR3 is TGCGCCAGCAGCGGGTTGGGACTAGCGGGTACCTACAATGAGCAGTTCTTC. This encodes CASSGLGLAGTYNEQFF.

There are a few counts of this clonotype. The chain is built from TRBV27 and TRBJ2-2; 7 bases agree with TRBD1. This CDR3 contains 14 residues. Germline V lookup: CDR1 MNHEY, CDR2 SMNVEV (reference sequence). J was trimmed by 3 bases and V by 3 bases; bases with no gene match: 1. The DNA of the CDR3 is TGTGCCAGCAGTTTCAGGGGGTACACCGGGGAGCTGTTTTTT. Translation gives CASSFRGYTGELFF.

Details on this clonotype: Since no conserved phenylalanine or tryptophan closes the CDR3, a read error is the likely cause. This chain joins TRBV20-1 and TRBJ2-4, with 12 positions matching TRBD2. Germline V gives CDR1 DFQATT, CDR2 SNEGSKA (reference sequence). J was trimmed by 6 bases and V by 3 bases; bases with no gene match: 6. The CDR3 spans 15 residues. The chain's CDR3 is CSARASGRDRNIQYL. CDR3 sequence (DNA): TGCAGTGCTAGGGCTAGCGGGAGGGACCGAAACATTCAGTACTTA.

This clonotype was picked up a small number of times. The rearrangement uses TRBV24-1 and TRBJ2-1; no firm D call. Germline lookup yields CDR1 KGHDR and CDR2 SFDVKD. The V end lost 4 bases, the J end lost 11 bases, and 17 bases lay between the germline ends. The CDR3 sequence is 14 residues long. CDR3 DNA: TGTGCCACCAGTGACCCACCGGACGGTACACAGCAGTTCTTC. It translates to CATSDPPDGTQQFF.

V gene TRBV11-2 combines with J gene TRBJ2-1, with D perhaps TRBD2 (6 bases). V was clipped by 0 bases and J by 1 base, with 13 bases between them. The length of the CDR3 is 17 residues. From germline, CDR1 is SGHAT and CDR2 FQNNGV. The CDR3 nucleotides are TGTGCCAGCAGCTTAGATCGGGAGCACCTTTCCTACAATGAGCAGTTCTTC. It codes for CASSLDREHLSYNEQFF.

This rearrangement joins TRBV11-2 to TRBJ2-5; D tentatively fits TRBD1 or TRBD2 (5 bases each). Matching the DNA end better, TRBJ2-7 makes the J call doubtful. This CDR3 has 14 amino acids. CDR1 and CDR2 (germline): SGHAT, FQNNGV. As DNA, the CDR3 is TGTGCCAGCAGCTTAGTTTTTCGGGGCCACGAGCAGTACTTC. This gives the protein CASSLVFRGHEQYF.

The rearrangement uses TRBV11-1 and TRBJ2-1; no firm D call. This CDR3 is built from 15 residues. V was pared by 3 bases and J by 0 bases, with 9 bases between. Germline CDR1 reads SGHAT; CDR2 reads FQDESV (reference sequence). DNA of the CDR3: TGTGCCAGCAGCTTGAGCCGCAGCTCCTACAATGAGCAGTTCTTC. Its protein is CASSLSRSSYNEQFF.

The J gene is TRBJ2-3, the V gene TRBV7-3; 10 nucleotides agree with TRBD2. CDR1 SGHTA and CDR2 FQGTGA come from the germline V gene. V dropped 1 base and J dropped 6; count of bases not matched to a gene: 4. The CDR3 is 15 residues long. The CDR3 reads CASSLKLAGVDTQYF. DNA for the CDR3: TGTGCCAGCAGCTTAAAGCTAGCGGGAGTTGATACGCAGTATTTT. The whole variable domain, remainder taken from reference TRBV7-3 and TRBJ2-3, is GAGVSQTPSNKVTEKGKYVELRCDPISGHTALYWYRQSLGQGPEFLIYFQGTGAADDSGLPNDRFFAVRPEGSVSTLKIQRTERGDSAVYLCASSLKLAGVDTQYFGPGTRLTVL.